This TCR beta chain was profiled in a study of PD-1 blockade in mismatch repair-deficient tumors. TCRdb keeps only in-frame clones here, not all; method: immunoSEQ multiplex PCR. The data hold about 22,000 clones, with approximately 84% observed a single time. Germline V gene data show CDR1 as GTSNPN and CDR2 as SVGIG (reference sequence). The CDR3 runs 16 residues. Trimming at V came to 5 bases and at J to 2 bases, leaving 12 bases not matched to a gene. The input for sequencing was peripheral blood, taken 2 weeks after starting pembrolizumab. V gene TRBV30 combines with J gene TRBJ2-3, with TRBD2 matching over 8 bases. The source is an adult with mismatch repair-deficient cancer. The CDR3 loop is CAWGFRLARFTDTQYF. DNA of the CDR3: TGTGCCTGGGGGTTTAGACTAGCGAGGTTCACAGATACGCAGTATTTT.